These 3 T cell receptor beta chains share one sample of origin, sequenced in a study of beta chain features in type 1 diabetes. Every bit of the isolated RNA underwent reverse transcription, so sequencing read expressed TCRB transcripts. Clones were sequenced by immunoSEQ multiplex PCR, and TCRdb holds only the in-frame ones, with some missing. The repertoire includes 850,000 to 900,000 clones, about 17% of them detected once, and about 0.02% sits in the top ten. Input material: naive CD4+ T cells from blood. Receptors were obtained from a woman aged 18-29 years in good health.

This clone has just a few counts. This sequence joins TRBV7-9 and TRBJ2-3; D might be TRBD1 (6 bases). CDR3 length equals 15 residues. Trimming stripped 1 base from V and 9 bases from J, with 17 bases between. Looked up from germline, CDR1 is SEHNR and CDR2 is FQNEAQ (reference sequence). The CDR3 loop is CASSLGSGVGTTQYF. In DNA form, the CDR3 reads TGTGCCAGCAGCTTAGGGTCTGGAGTCGGGACAACGCAGTATTTT.

The chain carries TRBV7-9 and TRBJ2-2; D call uncertain. CDR3 length: 14 residues. V lost 2 bases to trimming and J lost 6 bases, with 10 bases between them. CDR1 SEHNR and CDR2 FQNEAQ come from the germline V gene (reference sequence). In DNA form, the CDR3 reads TGTGCCAGCAGCTTACCCCCGCGAGCCGGGGAGCTGTTTTTT. It encodes CASSLPPRAGELFF.

This clone was detected a few times. The V and J genes are TRBV29-1 and TRBJ1-1; 11 nucleotides line up with TRBD1. This CDR3 comprises 13 residues. Germline lookup yields CDR1 SQVTM and CDR2 ANQGSEA. Germline trimming cut 6 bases from V and 7 bases from J; bases unmatched to any gene: 7. The CDR3 region has the DNA TGCAGCGTGGACAGGGGGCAAACCTATGAAGCTTTCTTT. Its translation: CSVDRGQTYEAFF.